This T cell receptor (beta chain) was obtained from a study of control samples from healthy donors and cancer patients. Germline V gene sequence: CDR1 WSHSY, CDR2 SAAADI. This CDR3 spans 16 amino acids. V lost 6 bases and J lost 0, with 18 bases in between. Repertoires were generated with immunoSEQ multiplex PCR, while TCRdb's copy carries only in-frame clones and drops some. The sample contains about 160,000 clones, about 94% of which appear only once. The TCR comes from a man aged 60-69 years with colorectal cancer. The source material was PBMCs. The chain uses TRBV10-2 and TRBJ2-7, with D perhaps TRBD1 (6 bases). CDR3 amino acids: CASSDVGTPSSYEQYF. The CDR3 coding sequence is TGCGCCAGCAGCGATGTTGGGACACCAAGCTCCTACGAGCAGTACTTC.